The 4 T cell receptor beta chains reported below all come from one sample, sequenced in a study of T cell changes during pregnancy in multiple sclerosis. The method was immunoSEQ multiplex PCR; TCRdb's version includes in-frame clones alone and lacks a portion of them. This table holds about 40,000 clones, more than 70% found once. Here the sequenced sample was CD8+ T cells from peripheral blood mononuclear cells, taken in the first trimester of pregnancy. The receptors stem from a female donor with multiple sclerosis, enrolled in a pregnancy study.

This sequence joins TRBV29-1 and TRBJ1-1, with 7 positions matching TRBD1. This CDR3 has 12 residues. The germline V gene has CDR1 SQVTM and CDR2 ANQGSEA. Trimming at V came to 4 bases and at J to 7 bases, leaving 6 bases not matched to a gene. CDR3 loop: CSVGQGGVEAFF. CDR3 in DNA: TGCAGCGTTGGGCAGGGGGGCGTTGAAGCTTTCTTT.

This clone has a single count. The chain is built from TRBV6-5 and TRBJ1-5; 7 bases align to TRBD1. V gave up 6 bases and J gave up 6 bases; unmatched junction bases: 5. Germline CDR1 and CDR2: MNHEY and SVGAGI. The CDR3 extends over 13 amino acids. The CDR3 region is CASRTGVGQPQHF. CDR3 bases: TGTGCCAGCAGAACAGGGGTTGGTCAGCCCCAGCATTTT.

The chain couples TRBV7-3 to TRBJ2-7, with TRBD1 matching 7 bases. V dropped 4 bases and J dropped 0; count of bases not matched to a gene: 9. This CDR3 has 16 amino acids. The germline V gene has CDR1 SGHTA and CDR2 FQGTGA. The DNA of the CDR3 is TGTGCCAGCAGCTACACCCGGGGACAGATCTCCTACGAGCAGTACTTC. As protein: CASSYTRGQISYEQYF. The whole variable domain, remainder taken from reference TRBV7-3 and TRBJ2-7, is GAGVSQTPSNKVTEKGKYVELRCDPISGHTALYWYRQSLGQGPEFLIYFQGTGAADDSGLPNDRFFAVRPEGSVSTLKIQRTERGDSAVYLCASSYTRGQISYEQYFGPGTRLTVT.

V gene TRBV11-1 combines with J gene TRBJ2-7, with 10 bases matching TRBD2. From germline, CDR1 is SGHAT and CDR2 FQDESV (reference sequence). This CDR3 is built from 15 residues. The V segment lost 5 bases and the J segment 6 bases; nucleotides outside the gene matches: 10. CDR3 bases: TGTGCCAGCAGCCTCGAAGCGGGGGGGGGCCTCGAGCAGTACTTC. It specifies CASSLEAGGGLEQYF.